This T cell receptor (beta chain) came from a study of T-cell reconstitution after alpha-beta-depleted transplantation in children. It was with unique molecular identifiers that the TCRbeta library was prepared. TCRdb called the PCR reads again in MiXCR, with one record for every CDR3 protein. The sample contains about 610,000 distinct CDR3 sequences, under 12% of which appear only once. This clonotype was counted at least ten times. The germline V gene has CDR1 DFQATT and CDR2 SNEGSKA (reference sequence). The CDR3 spans 12 residues. Trimming took 5 bases from V and 3 from J, leaving 10 bases between them.

The input for sequencing was PBMCs from the stem cell graft donor, taken from the stem cell graft. The chain joins TRBV20-1 to TRBJ1-1; the D gene is possibly TRBD1 (6 bases). The sequence was obtained from a human donor who donated a stem cell graft to a child with acute myeloid leukemia. CDR3 loop: CSAFRGDTEAFF. In DNA form, the CDR3 reads TGCAGTGCTTTCAGGGGTGACACTGAAGCTTTCTTT.